The T cell receptor beta chain described here comes from a study of blood T cell repertoires in COVID-19. Turning to the study itself: Acute and convalescent COVID-19 samples came from the United States, Italy and Spain.

Recruitment covered over 20 US areas and drew participants whose ages spanned roughly 18 to 100 years. V lost 5 bases to trimming and J lost 3 bases, with 11 bases between them. Germline loops: CDR1 SGHTA, CDR2 FQGNSA. This CDR3 has 14 residues. Authors' analysis steps: Estimation of nucleated cell counts was performed using reference gene primer amplification. Clones were read by immunoSEQ multiplex PCR, and TCRdb kept only the in-frame ones, dropping some. The V and J calls and the clone size are those of that table, but D and trimming were determined from the DNA. The repertoire holds 130,000 to 150,000 clones, about four fifths seen once, with about 5.5% in the top ten.

Input material: PBMCs or T cells enriched from blood (not recorded which). The sequence was obtained from a middle-aged man with acute COVID-19. V is TRBV7-2 and J is TRBJ1-5, with D possibly matching TRBD1 (6 bases). The CDR3 bases are TGTGCCAGCAGCACAGGGCCAGACAATCAGCCCCAGCATTTT. It yields the protein CASSTGPDNQPQHF.